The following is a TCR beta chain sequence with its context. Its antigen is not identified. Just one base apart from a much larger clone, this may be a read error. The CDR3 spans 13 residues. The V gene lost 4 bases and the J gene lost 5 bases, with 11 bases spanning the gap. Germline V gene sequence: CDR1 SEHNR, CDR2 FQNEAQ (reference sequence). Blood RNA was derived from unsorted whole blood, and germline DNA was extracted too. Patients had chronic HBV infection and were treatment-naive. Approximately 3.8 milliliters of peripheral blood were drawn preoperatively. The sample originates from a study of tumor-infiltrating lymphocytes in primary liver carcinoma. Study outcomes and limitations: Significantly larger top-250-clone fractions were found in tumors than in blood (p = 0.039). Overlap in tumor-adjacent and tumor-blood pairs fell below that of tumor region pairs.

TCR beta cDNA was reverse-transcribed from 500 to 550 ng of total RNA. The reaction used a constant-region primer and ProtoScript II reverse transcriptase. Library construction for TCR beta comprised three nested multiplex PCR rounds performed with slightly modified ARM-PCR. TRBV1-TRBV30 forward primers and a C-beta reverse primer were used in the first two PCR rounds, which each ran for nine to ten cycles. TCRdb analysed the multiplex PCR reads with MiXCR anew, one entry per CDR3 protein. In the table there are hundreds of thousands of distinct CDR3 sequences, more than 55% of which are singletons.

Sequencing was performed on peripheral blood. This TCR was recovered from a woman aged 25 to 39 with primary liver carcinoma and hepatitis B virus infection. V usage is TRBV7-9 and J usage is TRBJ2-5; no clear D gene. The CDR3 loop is CASSSSIAETQYF. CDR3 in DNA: TGTGCCAGCAGCTCCTCTATCGCGGAGACCCAGTACTTC.